This T cell receptor (beta chain) was profiled in a study of cytomegalovirus exposure and HLA in healthy donors. Study information: In terms of ancestry, the Caucasian-associated cluster contained 81% of the roughly 360 genotyped donors.

The PCR ran on 60 Vbeta and 13 Jbeta primers. The assay was immunoSEQ multiplex PCR, and TCRdb's table has in-frame clones only and misses some. The sample has approximately 77,000 clones; roughly two thirds are singletons. Overall study findings and caveats: One cluster of highly shared sequence variants probably arose as a sequencing artifact. Under in vitro conditions, a few CMV-associated chains were confirmed as specific for CMV antigens. A later analysis found that most CMV-associated TCR beta chains appeared HLA-restricted.

CDR1 is DFQATT and CDR2 is SNEGSKA in the germline V gene (reference sequence). The CDR3 runs 11 residues. V was trimmed by 5 bases and J by 11 bases, leaving 13 bases between them. Turning to this clone: The antigen is unknown.

The chain combines TRBV20-1 with TRBJ1-3; possible D gene TRBD1, 6 bases. Sequences were obtained from PBMCs. The sequence came from a man between 60 and 75 years old in good health and CMV-seropositive. The CDR3 loop is CSAEQQGSIYF. The CDR3 nucleotides read TGCAGTGCTGAACAACAGGGATCCATATATTTT.